The rows below give T cell receptor beta chains drawn from one sample of a study of cytomegalovirus exposure and HLA in healthy donors. The assay was immunoSEQ multiplex PCR, and TCRdb's table has in-frame clones only and misses some. The table has over 200,000 clones, more than 75% seen once. The sample comprised PBMCs. These receptors originate from a human donor in good health. Both conserved end residues are part of each CDR3.

v_gene	j_gene	CDR3aa
TRBV7-3	TRBJ2-6	CASSQGGGLGANVLTF
TRBV5-1	.	CASSFGGTGSYEQYF
TRBV30	TRBJ2-1	CAWSTPTGVSYNEQFF
TRBV4-1	TRBJ2-5	CASSQAPTRLETQYF
TRBV19	TRBJ2-1	CASRNRDSGRGSYNEQFF
TRBV9	TRBJ2-7	CASSGTGGAYEQYF
TRBV6-6	TRBJ2-1	CASSPSGRAWFF
TRBV30	TRBJ2-7	CAWDRDSYEQYF
TRBV13	TRBJ2-6	CASSLVQGPVAGANVLTF
TRBV10-1	TRBJ2-1	CATPGSSGSPNEQFF
TRBV27	TRBJ1-1	CASSPQGRNTEAFF
TRBV29-1	TRBJ1-5	CSVDPLGRVDYQPQHF
TRBV6-1	TRBJ1-2	CASSGITRGTGDGYTF
TRBV29-1	TRBJ1-2	CSVGTGANYGYTF
TRBV28	TRBJ2-7	CASSRPPGTVYEQYF
TRBV11-1	TRBJ1-4	CTSSGRGASTNEKLFF
TRBV6-5	TRBJ1-2	CASKLDGQGNGYTF
TRBV10-2	TRBJ2-2	CASSERDGELFF
TRBV11-3	TRBJ2-2	CASSHRAGVNTGELFF
TRBV2	TRBJ1-4	CASTLGWGATNEKLFF
TRBV5-1	TRBJ2-7	CASSPRMGSDYEQYF
TRBV6-5	TRBJ2-3	CEKREQADTQYF
TRBV5-1	TRBJ2-7	CASSLGTSVTYEQYF
TRBV9	TRBJ2-3	CASSVVGVSTDTQYF
TRBV29-1	TRBJ2-5	CSGAAQETQYF
TRBV10-3	TRBJ1-4	CAISKDRGYEKLFF